Listed below are T cell receptor beta chains from one sample, sequenced in a study of blood T cell repertoires in COVID-19. The method was immunoSEQ multiplex PCR; TCRdb's version includes in-frame clones alone and lacks a portion of them. The repertoire consists of roughly 300,000 clones, with around 87% occurring once and the leading ten covering about 5.7%. The sequenced sample consisted of PBMCs or T cells enriched from blood (not recorded which). Every receptor here comes from a woman in her 30s who had recovered from COVID-19. Each CDR3 is given with its conserved first and last residue. A D gene is named only where the DNA matches it firmly. Clone size appears in some rows only: once, few, many, or a class for an expanded clone.

j_call	clone_size	v_call	cdr3_length	d_call	cdr3_aa	cdr3_nt
TRBJ2-2	-	TRBV27	14	-	CASRGGVNTGELFF	TGTGCCAGTAGGGGGGGGGTGAACACCGGGGAGCTGTTTTTT
TRBJ2-1	-	TRBV20-1	15	-	CSASYGESSYNEQFF	TGCAGTGCTAGTTACGGGGAGAGCTCCTACAATGAGCAGTTCTTC
TRBJ2-7	-	TRBV9	15	-	CASSVEGVGPYEQYF	TGTGCCAGCAGCGTAGAAGGGGTGGGTCCCTACGAGCAGTACTTC
TRBJ2-7	-	TRBV7-9	16	TRBD1	CASSPPRGGATGEQYF	TGTGCCAGCAGCCCGCCACGAGGGGGCGCAACTGGCGAGCAGTACTTC
TRBJ1-4	-	TRBV4-3	16	-	CASSQERYGAGEKLFF	TGCGCCAGCAGCCAAGAAAGATACGGGGCAGGGGAGAAACTGTTTTTT
TRBJ1-2	-	TRBV2	12	-	CASSPRVYGYTF	TGTGCCAGCAGTCCACGAGTCTATGGCTACACCTTC
TRBJ2-2	-	TRBV10-3	15	TRBD1	CAISGEGGYAGELFF	TGTGCCATCAGTGGAGAAGGGGGCTACGCCGGGGAGCTGTTTTTT
TRBJ2-5	-	TRBV3-1/TRBV3-2	13	TRBD2	CASRPGGRETQYF	TGTGCCAGCAGACCGGGGGGGCGGGAGACCCAGTACTTC
TRBJ2-1	once	TRBV11-3	17	-	CASSLGPNPSSANEQFF	TGTGCCAGCAGCTTAGGCCCCAATCCTTCTAGCGCCAATGAGCAGTTCTTC
TRBJ1-1	-	TRBV28	14	-	CASSLSRVNTEAFF	TGTGCCAGCAGTTTATCCAGGGTTAACACTGAAGCTTTCTTT
TRBJ1-5	-	TRBV28	17	TRBD1	CASRLRDRGPAGQPQHF	TGTGCCAGCAGGTTAAGGGACAGGGGCCCCGCGGGCCAGCCCCAGCATTTT
TRBJ2-2	-	TRBV19	13	TRBD1	CASRRQGTGELFF	TGTGCCAGTAGGAGACAGGGAACCGGGGAGCTGTTTTTT
TRBJ2-5	-	TRBV10-3	13	-	CAISVAVQETQYF	TGTGCCATCAGTGTGGCGGTACAAGAGACCCAGTACTTC
TRBJ1-1	-	TRBV12-3/TRBV12-4	13	-	CASRPPGVGEAFF	TGTGCCAGCAGACCCCCGGGGGTTGGTGAAGCTTTCTTT
TRBJ2-1	once	TRBV5-4	18	-	CASSNPRGGDVNVNEQFF	TGTGCCAGCAGCAACCCGAGAGGGGGGGACGTCAATGTCAATGAGCAGTTCTTC
TRBJ1-2	-	TRBV14	16	-	CASSHLAGGISYGYTF	TGTGCCAGCAGCCACCTGGCTGGGGGCATCAGCTATGGCTACACCTTC
TRBJ1-6	-	TRBV6-5	14	-	CASTTRGGRSPLHF	TGTGCCAGCACCACAAGGGGGGGAAGATCACCCCTCCACTTT
TRBJ1-1	once	TRBV7-2	15	-	CASSLDNRADTEAFF	TGTGCCAGCAGCTTAGATAACAGGGCAGACACTGAAGCTTTCTTT
TRBJ1-5	-	TRBV18	15	-	CASSPDRRANQPQHF	TGTGCCAGCTCACCAGATCGGCGGGCCAATCAGCCCCAGCATTTT
TRBJ1-1	-	TRBV6-1	15	-	CASSEAIGGNTEAFF	TGTGCCAGCAGTGAAGCGATAGGGGGGAACACTGAAGCTTTCTTT
TRBJ1-6	-	TRBV7-9	13	-	CASSQEGRSPLHF	TGTGCCAGCAGCCAGGAGGGGAGGTCACCCCTCCACTTT
TRBJ1-3	-	TRBV5-6	16	-	CASSLTGLPSGNTIYF	TGTGCCAGCAGCTTGACGGGACTGCCCTCTGGAAACACCATATATTTT
TRBJ1-1	-	TRBV10-3	13	-	CAISDEGDTEAFF	TGTGCCATCAGTGATGAGGGGGACACTGAAGCTTTCTTT
TRBJ1-6	-	TRBV21-1	15	-	CASRNFVTGDSPLHF	TGTGCCAGCAGGAACTTCGTGACAGGGGATTCACCCCTCCACTTT
TRBJ2-2	-	TRBV6-5	15	TRBD1	CASRPGQDHAGELFF	TGTGCCAGCCGACCGGGACAGGATCACGCCGGGGAGCTGTTTTTT
TRBJ1-3	-	TRBV20-1	11	-	CSAKLENTIYF	TGCAGTGCCAAACTAGAAAACACCATATATTTT
TRBJ1-2	-	TRBV6-1	14	TRBD1	CASSEPDRGHGYTF	TGTGCCAGCAGTGAACCCGACAGGGGGCATGGCTACACCTTC
TRBJ2-7	once	TRBV4-1	13	-	CASSQSGGNEQYF	TGCGCCAGCAGCCAAAGTGGGGGGAACGAGCAGTACTTC
TRBJ1-1	-	TRBV12-3/TRBV12-4	12	-	CASGGLYTEAFF	TGTGCCAGCGGGGGACTGTACACTGAAGCTTTCTTT
TRBJ1-2	-	TRBV29-1	14	-	CSVHTLGGDYGYTF	TGCAGCGTTCACACCTTGGGAGGTGACTATGGCTACACCTTC
TRBJ1-2	-	TRBV18	15	TRBD1	CASSPGQGARYGYTF	TGTGCCAGCTCCCCGGGACAGGGAGCAAGATATGGCTACACCTTC
TRBJ2-1	once	TRBV19	14	-	CASSNRVSYNEQFF	TGTGCCAGTAGTAACAGGGTGTCCTACAATGAGCAGTTCTTC
TRBJ1-4	-	TRBV15	14	TRBD1	CATSLDRGIEKLFF	TGTGCCACCAGTCTTGACAGGGGGATTGAAAAACTGTTTTTT
TRBJ2-5	-	TRBV7-2	17	TRBD2	CASSLSPGLAGQETQYF	TGTGCCAGCAGCTTAAGCCCCGGGCTAGCGGGGCAAGAGACCCAGTACTTC
TRBJ2-5	once	TRBV9	15	TRBD1	CASSEEDRGAETQYF	TGTGCCAGCAGCGAGGAGGACAGGGGGGCAGAGACCCAGTACTTC
TRBJ1-2	-	TRBV12-3/TRBV12-4	12	-	CASLGASYGYTF	TGTGCCAGCTTGGGGGCCAGCTATGGCTACACCTTC
TRBJ1-1	-	TRBV3-1/TRBV3-2	14	-	CASSQDALNTEAFF	TGTGCCAGCAGCCAAGACGCGTTGAACACTGAAGCTTTCTTT
TRBJ1-2	-	TRBV18	13	TRBD1	CASSPDRGSGYTF	TGTGCCAGCTCCCCTGACAGGGGAAGTGGCTACACCTTC
TRBJ2-1	-	TRBV6-5	14	-	CASSRLGGIGEQFF	TGTGCCAGCAGTCGACTAGGGGGCATCGGTGAGCAGTTCTTC
TRBJ1-3	-	TRBV15	14	-	CATRAQGTGNTIYF	TGTGCCACCAGAGCACAGGGAACTGGAAACACCATATATTTT